This T cell receptor beta chain was retrieved from a study of blood T cell repertoires in COVID-19. This CDR3 contains 16 residues. The V segment lost 3 bases and the J segment 0 bases; nucleotides outside the gene matches: 4. Per the germline V gene, CDR1 is SNHLY and CDR2 is FYNNEI. Authors' processing steps: Reference gene primer amplification yielded estimated nucleated cell counts. Data came from immunoSEQ multiplex PCR; TCRdb stores just in-frame clones and leaves some out. That table supplies the V and J calls and clone size; D and trimming were determined from the DNA. The sample lists over 150,000 clones, around 83% seen once, with 25% to 30% in the top ten.

The source of this sequence is a woman aged 55-69 years with acute or convalescent COVID-19. The material sequenced was peripheral blood. J is TRBJ1-3 and V is TRBV2; 8 nucleotides align to TRBD1. The CDR3 loop reads CASSDQGANSGNTIYF. DNA for the CDR3: TGTGCCAGCAGTGACCAGGGGGCTAACTCTGGAAACACCATATATTTT. The full variable domain, with the rest looked up from reference TRBV2 and TRBJ1-3, is EPEVTQTPSHQVTQMGQEVILRCVPISNHLYFYWYRQILGQKVEFLVSFYNNEISEKSEIFDDQFSVERPDGSNFTLKIRSTKLEDSAMYFCASSDQGANSGNTIYFGEGSWLTVV.